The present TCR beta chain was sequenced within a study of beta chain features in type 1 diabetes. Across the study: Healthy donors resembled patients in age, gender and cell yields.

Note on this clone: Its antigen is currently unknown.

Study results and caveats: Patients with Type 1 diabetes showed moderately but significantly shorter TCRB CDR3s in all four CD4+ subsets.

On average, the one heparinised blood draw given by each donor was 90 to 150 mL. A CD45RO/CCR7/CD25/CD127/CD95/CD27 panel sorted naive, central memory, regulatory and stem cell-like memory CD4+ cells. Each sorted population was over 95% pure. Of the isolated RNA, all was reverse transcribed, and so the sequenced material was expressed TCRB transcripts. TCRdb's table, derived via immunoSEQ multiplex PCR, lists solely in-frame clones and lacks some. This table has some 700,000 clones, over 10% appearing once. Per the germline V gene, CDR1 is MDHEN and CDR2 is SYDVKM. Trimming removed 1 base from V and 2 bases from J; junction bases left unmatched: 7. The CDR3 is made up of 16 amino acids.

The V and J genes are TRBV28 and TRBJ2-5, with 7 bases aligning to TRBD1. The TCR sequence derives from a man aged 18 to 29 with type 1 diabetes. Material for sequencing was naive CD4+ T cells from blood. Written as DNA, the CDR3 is TGTGCCAGCAGTTTATCGCGGTCAGGGGGTCAAGAGACCCAGTACTTC. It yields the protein CASSLSRSGGQETQYF.